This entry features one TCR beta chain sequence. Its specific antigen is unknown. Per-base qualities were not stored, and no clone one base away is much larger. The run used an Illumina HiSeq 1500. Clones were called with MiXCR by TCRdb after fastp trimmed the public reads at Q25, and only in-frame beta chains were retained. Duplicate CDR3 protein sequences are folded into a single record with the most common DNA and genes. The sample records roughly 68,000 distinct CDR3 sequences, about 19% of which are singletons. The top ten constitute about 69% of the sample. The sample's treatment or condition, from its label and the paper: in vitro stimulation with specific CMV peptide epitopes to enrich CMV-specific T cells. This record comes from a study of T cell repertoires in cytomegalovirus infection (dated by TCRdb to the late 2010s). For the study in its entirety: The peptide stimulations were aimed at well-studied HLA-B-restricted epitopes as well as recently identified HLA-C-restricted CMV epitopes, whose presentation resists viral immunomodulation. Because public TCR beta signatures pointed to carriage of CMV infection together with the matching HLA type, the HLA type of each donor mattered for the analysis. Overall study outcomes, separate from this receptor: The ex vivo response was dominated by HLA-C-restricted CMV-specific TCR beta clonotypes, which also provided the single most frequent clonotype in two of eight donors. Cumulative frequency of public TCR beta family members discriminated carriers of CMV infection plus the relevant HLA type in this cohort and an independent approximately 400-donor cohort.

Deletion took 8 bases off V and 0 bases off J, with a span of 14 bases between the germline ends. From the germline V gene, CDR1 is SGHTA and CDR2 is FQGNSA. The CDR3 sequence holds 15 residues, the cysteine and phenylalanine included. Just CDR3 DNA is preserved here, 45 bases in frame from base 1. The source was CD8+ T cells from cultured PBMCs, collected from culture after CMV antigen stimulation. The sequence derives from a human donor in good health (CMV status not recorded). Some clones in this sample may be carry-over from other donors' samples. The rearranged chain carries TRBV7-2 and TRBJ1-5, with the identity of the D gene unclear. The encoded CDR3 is CASREAGYSNQPQHF. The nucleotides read TGTGCCAGCCGAGAGGCAGGCTATAGCAATCAGCCCCAGCATTTT.